This T cell receptor beta chain came from a study of OX40 agonist ivuxolimab in advanced cancers. Sequencing used immunoSEQ multiplex PCR; TCRdb keeps in-frame clones, though not all of them. The sample yields 50,000 or so clones, about four fifths seen once. This CDR3 region has 15 residues. Germline CDR1 reads MGHDK; CDR2 reads SYGVNS. V lost 10 bases, J lost 5 bases, and 16 bases stayed unmatched. This chain links TRBV25-1 with TRBJ1-1; 7 positions agree with TRBD1. This receptor was identified in an adult with an advanced solid tumor such as melanoma, head and neck, liver or kidney cancer. Here the sequenced sample was CD4+ or CD8+ T cells sorted from blood, taken in a trial of the OX40 agonist ivuxolimab. CDR3 protein: CATAKNRQGRTEAFF. CDR3 bases: TGTGCCACCGCAAAAAACCGACAGGGCCGAACTGAAGCTTTCTTT.